This note documents a single TCR beta chain sequence. Its antigen remains unidentified. Primers for the PCR totalled 60 Vbeta and 13 Jbeta. Data came from immunoSEQ multiplex PCR; TCRdb stores just in-frame clones and leaves some out. The sample has more than 130,000 clones; 80% are singletons. These data are taken from a study of cytomegalovirus exposure and HLA in healthy donors. Study background: T cells numbering around 190 million yielded approximately 120 million unique TCR beta sequences in an earlier analysis.

Overall study findings and caveats: Certain sequence variants were highly shared and formed a cluster, and this cluster was likely a sequencing artifact.

Germline V gene sequence: CDR1 SGDLS, CDR2 YYNGEE. CDR3 size: 16 residues. J lost 1 base, V lost 5 bases, and 6 bases had no gene match. Sequencing input: PBMCs. This clonotype was sampled from a man aged 40-49 years in good health and CMV-seropositive. This chain links TRBV9 with TRBJ2-3; the match to TRBD1 covers 11 bases. DNA for the CDR3: TGTGCCAGCAGTCCTCGGACAGGGGGCGGCACAGATACGCAGTATTTT. It encodes CASSPRTGGGTDTQYF. The full variable domain, rest sourced from reference TRBV9 and TRBJ2-3, is DSGVTQTPKHLITATGQRVTLRCSPRSGDLSVYWYQQSLDQGLQFLIQYYNGEERAKGNILERFSAQQFPDLHSELNLSSLELGDSALYFCASSPRTGGGTDTQYFGPGTRLTVL.